These T cell receptor beta chains were read from a single sample in a study of blood T cells in healthy people across ages. Using its own MiXCR run on the 5' RACE reads, TCRdb lists one record per CDR3 protein. The sample has over 700,000 distinct CDR3 sequences; around half are singletons. The sample was blood. The receptors originated from a man aged 80 or over in good health. The CDR3 runs from the conserved cysteine through the conserved F or W. The D gene is left open where the match is weak. The listing skips clone size in some rows; elsewhere it reads once, few, many or a size class.

TRBJ2-3,.,TRBD1,TRBV28,CASSATGQGARYAYF,TGTGCCAGCAGCGCGACGGGACAGGGGGCCAGATACGCGTATTTT
TRBJ2-5,few,.,TRBV28,CASSPPGPQGETQYF,TGTGCCAGCAGCCCACCGGGACCCCAGGGAGAGACCCAGTACTTC
TRBJ2-7,once,.,TRBV20-1,CSARVQARSYEQYF,TGCAGTGCTAGAGTACAGGCGAGGTCCTACGAGCAGTACTTC
TRBJ1-1,.,TRBD1,TRBV20-1,CSARDRGRSEAFF,TGCAGTGCTAGAGACAGGGGGCGTTCTGAAGCTTTCTTT
TRBJ1-2,.,TRBD1,TRBV29-1,CSVDFEGAEFDYGYTF,TGCAGCGTTGATTTCGAGGGGGCGGAGTTCGACTATGGCTACACCTTC
TRBJ2-2,.,TRBD1,TRBV9,CASSSGQVLTGELFF,TGTGCCAGCAGCTCCGGACAGGTGTTAACCGGGGAGCTGTTTTTT
TRBJ2-3,.,TRBD1,TRBV10-2,CASGTGATDTQYF,TGCGCCAGCGGGACAGGGGCCACAGATACGCAGTATTTT
TRBJ2-3,.,.,TRBV6-5,CASSYSRTGTDTQYF,TGTGCCAGCAGTTACTCGAGAACCGGCACAGATACGCAGTATTTT
TRBJ1-1,.,.,TRBV5-4,CASSRRLWDRNTEAFF,TGTGCCAGCAGCAGGCGTTTATGGGACCGAAACACTGAAGCTTTCTTT
TRBJ2-5,.,.,TRBV6-5,CASSRGGRIAVETQYF,TGTGCCAGCTCCCGAGGGGGGCGAATCGCAGTGGAGACCCAGTACTTC
TRBJ1-2,.,.,TRBV29-1,CSVAPGSYYGYTF,TGCAGCGTAGCCCCCGGGAGCTACTATGGCTACACCTTC
TRBJ2-7,few,TRBD1,TRBV30,CASKGQAARSYEQYF,TGTGCCTCCAAAGGACAGGCGGCGAGGAGCTACGAGCAGTACTTC
TRBJ2-5,.,TRBD2,TRBV10-1,CASSIAAGGVETQYF,TGCGCCAGCAGTATCGCAGCGGGAGGAGTGGAGACCCAGTACTTC
TRBJ1-6,few,TRBD1,TRBV13,CASRETGTANSPLHF,TGTGCCAGCAGAGAAACCGGGACAGCTAATTCACCCCTCCACTTT
TRBJ2-1,.,TRBD2,TRBV29-1,CSVESSGRNGHNEQFF,TGCAGCGTTGAGTCGAGCGGGAGGAACGGACACAATGAGCAGTTCTTC
TRBJ2-1,.,.,TRBV12-3/TRBV12-4,CASSVLVNNEQFF,TGTGCCAGCAGTGTACTGGTAAACAATGAGCAGTTCTTC
TRBJ1-6,many,.,TRBV27,CASSGRAGSPLHF,TGTGCCAGCAGTGGGAGGGCCGGTTCACCCCTCCACTTT
TRBJ1-2,few,.,TRBV6-5,CASRLDTNYGYTF,TGTGCCAGCAGATTGGACACAAACTATGGCTACACCTTC
TRBJ2-3,.,.,TRBV10-1,CASSPFRYGHRYAYF,TGCGCCAGCAGCCCCTTCCGTTACGGACACAGATACGCGTATTTT
TRBJ2-7,few,TRBD2,TRBV6-1,CASSDSGRAYEQYF,TGTGCCAGCAGTGATAGCGGGAGGGCCTACGAGCAGTACTTC
TRBJ2-1,few,TRBD2,TRBV25-1,CASSSFLAGGGEQFF,TGTGCCAGCAGTTCCTTTCTAGCGGGAGGGGGTGAGCAGTTCTTC
TRBJ1-1,.,TRBD1,TRBV27,CASSSPRTGWTEAFF,TGTGCCAGCAGTTCACCGCGGACAGGGTGGACTGAAGCTTTCTTT
TRBJ2-7,.,TRBD1,TRBV7-9,CASLGDRIPYEQYF,TGTGCCAGCTTAGGGGACAGGATACCCTACGAGCAGTACTTC
TRBJ1-6,few,.,TRBV20-1,CSASKGNNSPLHF,TGCAGTGCTAGTAAAGGAAATAATTCACCCCTCCACTTT
TRBJ2-3,few,.,TRBV15,CATSISLAPSTDTQYF,TGTGCCACCAGCATCTCGCTAGCACCTAGCACAGATACGCAGTATTTT
TRBJ2-3,.,.,TRBV12-3/TRBV12-4,CASSLWEWVTDTQYF,TGTGCCAGCAGTTTATGGGAGTGGGTCACAGATACGCAGTATTTT
TRBJ1-3,.,.,TRBV27,CASTSGPGFGNTIYF,TGTGCCAGCACCTCGGGACCGGGCTTTGGAAACACCATATATTTT
TRBJ1-2,.,TRBD1,TRBV20-1,CSARGGAGGSGYGYTF,TGCAGTGCTAGAGGAGGGGCAGGGGGCTCTGGCTATGGCTACACCTTC
TRBJ1-4,.,TRBD1,TRBV3-1,CASSQDLGQSYLTTNEKLFF,TGTGCCAGCAGCCAAGATCTGGGACAGTCCTATTTGACAACTAATGAAAAACTGTTTTTT
TRBJ2-5,.,.,TRBV20-1,CSAGLETQYF,TGCAGTGCTGGTCTAGAGACCCAGTACTTC
TRBJ2-1,.,.,TRBV7-2,CASSLVPLAEYNEQFF,TGTGCCAGCAGCTTAGTCCCCTTGGCGGAGTACAATGAGCAGTTCTTC
TRBJ1-6,few,TRBD1,TRBV2,CASSRDRDNSPLHF,TGTGCCAGTAGCCGGGACAGGGACAATTCACCCCTCCACTTT
TRBJ2-7,few,.,TRBV7-2,CASSLPSAYEQYF,TGTGCCAGCAGCTTACCCAGTGCCTACGAGCAGTACTTC
TRBJ1-2,few,.,TRBV7-2,CASSPEGGNYGYTF,TGTGCCAGCAGCCCCGAGGGAGGGAACTATGGCTACACCTTC
TRBJ2-5,.,.,TRBV7-9,CASSLFGTVQETQYF,TGTGCCAGCAGCTTATTTGGGACGGTTCAAGAGACCCAGTACTTC
TRBJ2-5,.,TRBD2,TRBV12-3/TRBV12-4,CASSFLQRGETQYF,TGTGCCAGCAGTTTTCTCCAGCGGGGAGAGACCCAGTACTTC
TRBJ1-5,.,.,TRBV20-1,CSARDENNQPQHF,TGCAGTGCTAGAGATGAGAACAATCAGCCCCAGCATTTT
TRBJ1-2,.,.,TRBV6-1,CASSEASQIRYTF,TGTGCCAGCAGTGAAGCCAGCCAGATCCGCTACACCTTC
TRBJ1-5,.,TRBD1,TRBV6-1,CASSGQGYQPQHF,TGTGCCAGCAGTGGACAGGGTTATCAGCCCCAGCATTTT
TRBJ1-1,.,.,TRBV2,CASSITETEAFF,TGTGCCAGCAGTATCACAGAGACTGAAGCTTTCTTT
TRBJ2-1,.,TRBD2,TRBV18,CATMAGVDNEQFF,TGTGCAACCATGGCGGGAGTTGACAATGAGCAGTTCTTC
TRBJ2-5,.,.,TRBV2,CASSTRRVGETQYF,TGTGCCAGCAGTACCAGAAGGGTGGGGGAGACCCAGTACTTC